Sequencing of this T cell receptor (beta chain) was carried out in a study of shared clonotypes between healthy human individuals. At deep level, the assay was performed. The table came from immunoSEQ multiplex PCR; TCRdb's copy has only in-frame clones and leaves some out. The data show about 690,000 clones, with less than 95% seen just once and 34% held by the top ten. CD8 memory merged CD45RO+ with CCR7-negative CD45RA+ TemRA cells. Sequencing was performed on memory CD8+ T cells from PBMCs. Subset given: CD45RO+ cells pooled with CCR7-negative TemRA cells. This clonotype was sampled from a man in his late teens or twenties in good health. Some clones in this sample may be carry-over from other donors' samples.

The CDR3, as DNA: TGCGCCAGCAGCCAAGTCGGCAGCAGCTATGGCTACACCTTC. Translated, it gives CASSQVGSSYGYTF. This chain links TRBV4-1 with TRBJ1-2; no clear D gene. The V end was cut by 1 base, the J end by 4 bases, with 10 bases between. This CDR3 spans 14 amino acids. Germline CDR1 and CDR2: MGHRA and YSYEKL.